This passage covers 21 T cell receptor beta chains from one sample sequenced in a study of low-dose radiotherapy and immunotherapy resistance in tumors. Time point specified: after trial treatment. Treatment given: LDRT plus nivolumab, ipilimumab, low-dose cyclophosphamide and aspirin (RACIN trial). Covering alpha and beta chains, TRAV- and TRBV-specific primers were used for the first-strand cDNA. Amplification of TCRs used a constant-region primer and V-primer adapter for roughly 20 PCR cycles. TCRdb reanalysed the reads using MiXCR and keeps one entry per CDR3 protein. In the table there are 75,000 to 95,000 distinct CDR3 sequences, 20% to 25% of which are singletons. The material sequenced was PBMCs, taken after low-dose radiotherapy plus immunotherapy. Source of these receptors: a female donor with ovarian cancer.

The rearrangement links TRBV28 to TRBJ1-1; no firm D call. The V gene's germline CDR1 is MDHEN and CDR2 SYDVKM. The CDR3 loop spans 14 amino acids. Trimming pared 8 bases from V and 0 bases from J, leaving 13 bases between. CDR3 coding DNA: TGTGCCAGCTCCGCCGCCAGCCTGAACACTGAAGCTTTCTTT. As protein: CASSAASLNTEAFF.

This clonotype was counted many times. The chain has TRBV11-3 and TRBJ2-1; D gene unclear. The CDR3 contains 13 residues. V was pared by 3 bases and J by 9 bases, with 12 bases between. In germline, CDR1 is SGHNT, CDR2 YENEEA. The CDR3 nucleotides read TGTGCCAGCAGCTTGGCGACCAACGGTGAGCAGTTCTTC. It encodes CASSLATNGEQFF.

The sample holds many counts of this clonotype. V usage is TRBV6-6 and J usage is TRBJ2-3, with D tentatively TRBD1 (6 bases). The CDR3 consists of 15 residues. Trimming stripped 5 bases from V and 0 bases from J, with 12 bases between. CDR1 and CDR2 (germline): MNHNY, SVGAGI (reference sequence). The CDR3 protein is CASSNRVGSTDTQYF. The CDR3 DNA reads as TGTGCCAGCAGTAACAGGGTAGGGAGCACAGATACGCAGTATTTT.

CDR3 DNA sequence: TGTGCCAGCAGTTACGCGGGATACAGGGCCAACGTCCTGACTTTC. Protein sequence: CASSYAGYRANVLTF. The V gene is TRBV6-2 or TRBV6-3, the J gene TRBJ2-6, with D perhaps TRBD2 (6 bases). V lost 2 bases to trimming and J lost 5 bases, with 10 bases between them. The CDR3 spans 15 residues. Per germline, CDR1 MNHEY and CDR2 SVGEGT.

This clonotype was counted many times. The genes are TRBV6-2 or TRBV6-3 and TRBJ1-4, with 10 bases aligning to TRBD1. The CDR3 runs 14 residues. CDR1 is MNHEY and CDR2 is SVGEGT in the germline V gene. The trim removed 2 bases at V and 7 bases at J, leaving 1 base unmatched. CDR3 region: CASSYGQGVEKLFF. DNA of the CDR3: TGTGCCAGCAGTTACGGACAGGGGGTTGAAAAACTGTTTTTT.

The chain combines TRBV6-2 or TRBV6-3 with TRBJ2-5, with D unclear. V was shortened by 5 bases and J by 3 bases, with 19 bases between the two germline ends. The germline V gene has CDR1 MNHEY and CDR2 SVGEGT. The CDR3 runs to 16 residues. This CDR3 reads CASSEKRGDREETQYF. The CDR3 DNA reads TGTGCCAGCAGTGAGAAGCGAGGTGACCGAGAAGAGACCCAGTACTTC.

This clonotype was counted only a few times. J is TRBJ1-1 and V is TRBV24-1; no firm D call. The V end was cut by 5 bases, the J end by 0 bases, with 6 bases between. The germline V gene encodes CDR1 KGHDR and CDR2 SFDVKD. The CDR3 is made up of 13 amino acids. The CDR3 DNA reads TGTGCCACCAGTGGACGGCTGAACACTGAAGCTTTCTTT. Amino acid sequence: CATSGRLNTEAFF.

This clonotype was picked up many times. The CDR3 loop is CASNDPDRSKSPNQPQHF. CDR3 coding DNA: TGTGCCAGCAACGACCCGGACAGGTCAAAATCCCCCAATCAGCCCCAGCATTTT. This chain uses TRBV28 with TRBJ1-5; 7 bases line up with TRBD1. The germline V gene has CDR1 MDHEN and CDR2 SYDVKM. The J segment lost 3 bases and the V segment lost 7 bases, leaving 18 bases of the junction unmatched. This CDR3 is built from 18 residues. The whole variable domain, remainder taken from reference TRBV28 and TRBJ1-5, is DVKVTQSSRYLVKRTGEKVFLECVQDMDHENMFWYRQDPGLGLRLIYFSYDVKMKEKGDIPEGYSVSREKKERFSLILESASTNQTSMYLCASNDPDRSKSPNQPQHFGDGTRLSIL.

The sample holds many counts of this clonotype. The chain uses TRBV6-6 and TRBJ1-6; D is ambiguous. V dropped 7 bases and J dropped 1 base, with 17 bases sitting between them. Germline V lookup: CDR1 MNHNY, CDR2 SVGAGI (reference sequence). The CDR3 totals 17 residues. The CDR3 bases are TGTGCCAGCACCCACCCTCGGGCGGGGTCCTATAATTCACCCCTCCACTTT. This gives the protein CASTHPRAGSYNSPLHF.

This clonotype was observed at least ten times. CDR3 residues: CASSQAASGRAGDTQYF. The CDR3 nucleotides read TGTGCCAGCAGCCAAGCTGCTAGCGGGAGGGCCGGAGATACGCAGTATTTT. This chain uses TRBV4-2 with TRBJ2-3; 12 nucleotides line up with TRBD2. This CDR3 is 17 amino acids long. V was pared by 1 base and J by 5 bases, with 7 bases of the junction left unmatched. CDR1 and CDR2 from the germline V gene are LGHNA and YNFKEQ.

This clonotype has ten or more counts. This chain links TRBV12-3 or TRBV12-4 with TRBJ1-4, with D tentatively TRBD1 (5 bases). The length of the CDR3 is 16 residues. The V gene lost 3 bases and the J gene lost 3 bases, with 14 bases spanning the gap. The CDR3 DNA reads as TGTGCCAGCAGTTTCTCGGGGCCGGCGGCTAATGAAAAACTGTTTTTT. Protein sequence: CASSFSGPAANEKLFF.

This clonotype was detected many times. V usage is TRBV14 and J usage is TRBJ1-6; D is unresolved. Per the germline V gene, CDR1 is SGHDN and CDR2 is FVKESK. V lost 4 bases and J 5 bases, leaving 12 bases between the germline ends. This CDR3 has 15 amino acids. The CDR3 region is CASSPLRADNSPLHF. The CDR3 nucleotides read TGTGCCAGCAGCCCTCTGAGGGCAGATAATTCACCCCTCCACTTT.

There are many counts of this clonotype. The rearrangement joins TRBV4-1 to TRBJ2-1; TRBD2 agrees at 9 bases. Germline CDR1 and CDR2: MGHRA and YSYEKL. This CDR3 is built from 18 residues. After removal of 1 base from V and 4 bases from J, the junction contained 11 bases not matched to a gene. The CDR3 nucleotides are TGCGCCAGCAGCCAAGTTTGGCCTAGCGGGACCTCTTACAATGAGCAGTTCTTC. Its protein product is CASSQVWPSGTSYNEQFF.

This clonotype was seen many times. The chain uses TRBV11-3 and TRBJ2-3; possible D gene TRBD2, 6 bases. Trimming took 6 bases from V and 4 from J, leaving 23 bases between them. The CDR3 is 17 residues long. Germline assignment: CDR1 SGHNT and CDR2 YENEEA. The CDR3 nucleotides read TGTGCCAGCAGGGGGGGACTCGTCGGAATCGGAGCAGATACGCAGTATTTT. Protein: CASRGGLVGIGADTQYF.

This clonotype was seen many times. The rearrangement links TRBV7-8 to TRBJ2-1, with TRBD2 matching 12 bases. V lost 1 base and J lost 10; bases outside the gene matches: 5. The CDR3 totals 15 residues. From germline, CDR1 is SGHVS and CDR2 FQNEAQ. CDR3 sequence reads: CASSLGPSGRDEQFF. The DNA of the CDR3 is TGTGCCAGCAGCTTAGGGCCTAGCGGGAGGGACGAGCAGTTCTTC.

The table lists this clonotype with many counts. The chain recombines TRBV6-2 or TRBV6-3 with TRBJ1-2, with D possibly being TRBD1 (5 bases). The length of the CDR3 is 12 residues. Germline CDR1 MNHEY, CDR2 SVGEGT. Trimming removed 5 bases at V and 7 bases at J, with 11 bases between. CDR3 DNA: TGTGCCAGCAGTGGGTCAGGGACTGGCTACACCTTC. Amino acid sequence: CASSGSGTGYTF.

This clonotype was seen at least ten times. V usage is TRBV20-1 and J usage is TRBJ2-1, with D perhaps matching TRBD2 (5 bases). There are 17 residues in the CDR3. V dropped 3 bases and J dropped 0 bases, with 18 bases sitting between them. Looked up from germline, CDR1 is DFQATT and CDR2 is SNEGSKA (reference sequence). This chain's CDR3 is CSASPLSGPSSYNEQFF. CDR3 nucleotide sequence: TGCAGTGCTAGCCCCTTGAGCGGACCGAGCTCCTACAATGAGCAGTTCTTC.

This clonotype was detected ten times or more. Written as DNA, the CDR3 is TGTGCCAGCAGCCCCTCACCGTTGGATACGCAGTATTTT. Translated, it gives CASSPSPLDTQYF. The V gene is TRBV5-6, the J gene TRBJ2-3; no reliable D call. Trimming took off 4 bases at V and 6 bases at J, with 12 bases between the two ends. The CDR3 spans 13 residues. Germline V lookup: CDR1 SGHDT, CDR2 YYEEEE.

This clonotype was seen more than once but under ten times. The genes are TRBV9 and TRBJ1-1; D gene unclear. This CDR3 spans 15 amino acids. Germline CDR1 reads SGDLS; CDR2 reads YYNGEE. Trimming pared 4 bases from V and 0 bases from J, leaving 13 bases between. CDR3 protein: CASSPMDRMNTEAFF. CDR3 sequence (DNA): TGTGCCAGCAGCCCAATGGACCGGATGAACACTGAAGCTTTCTTT. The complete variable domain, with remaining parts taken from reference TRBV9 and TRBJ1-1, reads DSGVTQTPKHLITATGQRVTLRCSPRSGDLSVYWYQQSLDQGLQFLIQYYNGEERAKGNILERFSAQQFPDLHSELNLSSLELGDSALYFCASSPMDRMNTEAFFGQGTRLTVV.

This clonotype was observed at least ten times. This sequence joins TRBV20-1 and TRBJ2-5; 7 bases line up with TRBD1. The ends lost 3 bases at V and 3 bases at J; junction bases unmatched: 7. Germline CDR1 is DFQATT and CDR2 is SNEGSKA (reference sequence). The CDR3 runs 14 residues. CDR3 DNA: TGCAGTGCTAGGAACAGGGGACCGAAAGAGACCCAGTACTTC. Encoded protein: CSARNRGPKETQYF.

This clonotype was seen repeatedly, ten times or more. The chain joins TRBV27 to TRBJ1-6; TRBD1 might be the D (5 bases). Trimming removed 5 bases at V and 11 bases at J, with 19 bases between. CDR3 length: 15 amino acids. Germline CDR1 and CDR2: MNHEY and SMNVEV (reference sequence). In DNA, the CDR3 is TGTGCCAGCAGTGCCATTGGAGGGGTCGGGCCACCCCTCCACTTT. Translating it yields CASSAIGGVGPPLHF.